Here is one T cell receptor beta chain with its context. There is no known antigen for this receptor. Base qualities are missing; no much larger clone stands one base away. Donors were patients with melanoma. Libraries were prepared through the immunoSEQ multiplex PCR assay. What TCRdb holds here is the immuneACCESS table cut down to in-frame rearrangements. Part of the clones is not present; checked against another copy, under half of the missing clones reflect an unresolved V gene, and the others are unexplained. In this sample the table shows 7,000 or so clones, around 68% of which occur a single time. The ten biggest clones cover about a fifth of the sample. This sample was included in a study of CD4+ T cells in melanoma (dated by TCRdb to 2021 to 2024). Looking at the study overall: Neoantigen-specific CD4+ T cells in human melanoma were what the study investigated.

Overall study outcomes, separate from this receptor: Diverse differentiation states were reported to be shown by neoantigen-specific CD4+ T cells in melanoma. Neoantigen-specific CD4+ T cells were reported to be correlated with the function of CD8+ T cells, macrophages and B cells.

This clonotype was obtained from a human donor with melanoma. The sequenced material came from cells from a culture (not recorded whether cultured in vitro).

The DNA reads as follows: TGTGCCACCAGTGACCCGGGGGGGCCCACAGATACGCAGTATTTT. Translated, it reads CATSDPGGPTDTQYF. The sequence joins TRBV24-1 to TRBJ2-3, with 8 central nucleotides matching TRBD2. Relative to germline, V is missing 4 bases and J is missing 2 bases, with 4 bases of the junction outside any gene match. The germline V gene sets CDR1 to KGHDR and CDR2 to SFDVKD. The CDR3 has 15 amino acids, counting the end cysteine and phenylalanine. The only DNA kept is the CDR3, 45 bases in frame from the first base.